The 31 T cell receptor beta chains reported below all come from one sample, sequenced in a study of blood T cell repertoires in COVID-19. Some clones are missing from TCRdb's copy, which holds only in-frame ones; the method was immunoSEQ multiplex PCR. Of a few hundred thousand clones in the sample, about 87% were seen once. The sequenced sample was peripheral blood. These receptors were collected from a man between 60 and 75 years old who had recovered from COVID-19.

This rearrangement joins TRBV5-6 to TRBJ2-1; D gene uncertain. Germline CDR1 and CDR2: SGHDT and YYEEEE. The ends were cut back, 4 bases at V and 5 bases at J, with 7 bases in the middle. The CDR3 runs to 12 residues. The CDR3 DNA reads as TGTGCCAGCAGCCCCCAAAACAATGAGCAGTTCTTC. Residues: CASSPQNNEQFF.

The genes are TRBV4-2 and TRBJ1-5; the D is unclear. With 2 bases removed from V and 6 bases from J, the gap between germline ends came to 20 bases. This CDR3 has 17 residues. Germline assignment: CDR1 LGHNA and CDR2 YNFKEQ. This chain's CDR3 is CASSQQWDVGRSQPQHF. DNA of the CDR3: TGTGCCAGCAGCCAACAATGGGATGTAGGGAGAAGTCAGCCCCAGCATTTT.

This chain links TRBV4-1 with TRBJ1-5, with no clear D. CDR3 length equals 14 residues. The germline V gene encodes CDR1 MGHRA and CDR2 YSYEKL. Trimming cost V 4 bases and J 1 base, with 8 bases left between them. The CDR3 region is CASSPRGSNQPQHF. In nucleotides, the CDR3 is TGCGCCAGCAGCCCCCGGGGAAGCAATCAGCCCCAGCATTTT.

The chain combines TRBV4-1 with TRBJ2-4; TRBD1 agrees at 8 bases. The CDR3 sequence is 20 residues long. Germline lookup yields CDR1 MGHRA and CDR2 YSYEKL. J gave up 1 base and V 1 base, and 15 bases lay outside the gene matches. CDR3 in DNA: TGCGCCAGCAGCCAAGTCGGCACTGGACAGGGAATCTCGGCCAAAAACATTCAGTACTTC. This codes for CASSQVGTGQGISAKNIQYF.

This chain links TRBV29-1 with TRBJ1-1; D is possibly TRBD1 (5 bases). Trimming stripped 4 bases from V and 9 bases from J, with 18 bases between. The CDR3 is 13 residues long. Germline CDR1 SQVTM, CDR2 ANQGSEA. The CDR3 loop is CSVGGEGEIKAFF. For the CDR3, the DNA is TGCAGCGTTGGGGGGGAAGGGGAAATAAAAGCTTTCTTT.

The CDR3: CASEEGRSYGYTF. In DNA form, the CDR3 reads TGTGCCAGCGAAGAGGGAAGAAGCTATGGCTACACCTTC. The rearrangement uses TRBV2 and TRBJ1-2, with D hard to call. V was shortened by 8 bases and J by 4 bases, with 14 bases between the two germline ends. CDR1 SNHLY and CDR2 FYNNEI come from the germline V gene. This CDR3 region has 13 residues.

This chain connects TRBV5-1 to TRBJ2-1; D not resolved. Germline CDR1 reads SGHRS; CDR2 reads YFSETQ. The CDR3 has 12 amino acids. V gave up 6 bases and J gave up 4 bases, with 8 bases separating them. CDR3: CASMRQYNEQFF. As DNA, the CDR3 is TGCGCCAGCATGCGGCAGTACAATGAGCAGTTCTTC.

The V gene is TRBV6-5, the J gene TRBJ1-2, with 8 bases lining up with TRBD1. Trimming cost V 6 bases and J 6 bases; bases outside gene matches: 12. There are 15 residues in the CDR3. Germline lookup yields CDR1 MNHEY and CDR2 SVGAGI. CDR3 nucleotides: TGTGCCAGCAGGTACCGAGGACAGGGAAAGGATGGCTACACCTTC. It yields the protein CASRYRGQGKDGYTF.

The V call is TRBV9, the J call TRBJ1-5; the D is unclear. Germline CDR1 and CDR2: SGDLS and YYNGEE. Deletions cut 6 bases from V and 6 bases from J, with 19 bases between. The CDR3 length is 15 residues. The CDR3 DNA reads as TGTGCCAGCAACCTAGAGCGGGGAGTGGGTCAGCCCCAGCATTTT. Protein: CASNLERGVGQPQHF. The whole variable domain, filled in from reference TRBV9 and TRBJ1-5, reads DSGVTQTPKHLITATGQRVTLRCSPRSGDLSVYWYQQSLDQGLQFLIQYYNGEERAKGNILERFSAQQFPDLHSELNLSSLELGDSALYFCASNLERGVGQPQHFGDGTRLSIL.

In its sample, this clone was seen once. The chain recombines TRBV11-1 with TRBJ1-1; no definite D call. Germline V gene sequence: CDR1 SGHAT, CDR2 FQDESV (reference sequence). This CDR3 contains 12 residues. V lost 2 bases and J lost 11, with 12 bases in between. The DNA of the CDR3 is TGTGCCAGCAGCTTATATAACCAGCGGGCTTTCTTT. The encoded protein is CASSLYNQRAFF.

The chain combines TRBV3-1 (or the pseudogene TRBV3-2) with TRBJ2-1; the match to TRBD2 covers 13 bases. The CDR3 covers 20 residues. V lost 0 bases, J lost 4 bases, and 12 bases stayed unmatched. Per the germline V gene, CDR1 is LGHDT and CDR2 is YNNKEL (reference sequence). This chain's CDR3 is CASSQDTIGLGLAGYNEQFF. CDR3 nucleotides: TGTGCCAGCAGCCAAGATACTATCGGTCTGGGACTAGCGGGGTACAATGAGCAGTTCTTC.

Note on this clone: The sample holds other DNA sequences that translate to the same CDR3. The V and J genes are TRBV4-2 and TRBJ2-7; the D gene is possibly TRBD2 (6 bases). Trimming removed 0 bases at V and 4 bases at J, with 10 bases between. CDR3 size: 14 residues. From germline, CDR1 is LGHNA and CDR2 YNFKEQ. CDR3 residues: CASSQDRGGYEQYF. In DNA form, the CDR3 reads TGTGCCAGCAGCCAAGATCGTGGGGGGTACGAGCAGTACTTC.

The CDR3, as DNA: TGTGCCAGCACTCCCAGGGCTAACTATGGCTACACCTTC. This gives the protein CASTPRANYGYTF. The chain recombines TRBV2 with TRBJ1-2; TRBD1 might be the D (5 bases). CDR3 size: 13 residues. The germline CDR1 and CDR2 sequences are SNHLY and FYNNEI. Trimming cost V 7 bases and J 0 bases, with 9 bases left between them.

V is TRBV7-9 and J is TRBJ2-7; 10 bases are shared with TRBD2. Germline trimming cut 5 bases from V and 4 bases from J; bases unmatched to any gene: 8. CDR1 SEHNR and CDR2 FQNEAQ come from the germline V gene (reference sequence). The CDR3 loop spans 15 amino acids. The CDR3 region is CASSRAGGLEYEQYF. The CDR3 DNA reads as TGTGCCAGCAGCCGAGCGGGGGGGCTGGAGTACGAGCAGTACTTC.

The chain uses TRBV6-2 or TRBV6-3 and TRBJ1-4, with a tentative D call TRBD1 (6 bases). The V gene's germline CDR1 is MNHEY and CDR2 SVGEGT. Trimming left V 4 bases short and J 3 bases short, with 9 bases between. The CDR3 spans 14 residues. The CDR3 DNA is TGTGCCAGCAGTTCAACAGGGTCTAATGAAAAACTGTTTTTT. Translated, it gives CASSSTGSNEKLFF.

The chain couples TRBV6-4 to TRBJ2-3, with 8 bases that match TRBD2. This CDR3 comprises 16 residues. From germline, CDR1 is MRHNA and CDR2 SNTAGT. The ends lost 5 bases at V and 0 bases at J; junction bases unmatched: 7. This chain's CDR3 is CASSYSGAFSTDTQYF. In nucleotides, the CDR3 is TGTGCCAGCAGTTATAGCGGGGCATTTAGCACAGATACGCAGTATTTT.

The chain is built from TRBV5-5 and TRBJ2-7; no definite D call. This CDR3 region has 13 residues. Germline CDR1 reads SGHKS; CDR2 reads YYEKEE (reference sequence). V shed 0 bases and J shed 1 base, with 5 bases lying between them. The CDR3 DNA reads as TGTGCCAGCAGCTTGGCAGGTTCCTACGAGCAGTACTTC. This codes for CASSLAGSYEQYF. The complete variable domain, with remaining parts taken from reference TRBV5-5 and TRBJ2-7, reads DAGVTQSPTHLIKTRGQQVTLRCSPISGHKSVSWYQQVLGQGPQFIFQYYEKEERGRGNFPDRFSARQFPNYSSELNVNALLLGDSALYLCASSLAGSYEQYFGPGTRLTVT.

Here the CDR3 reads CSATTEYEQYF. CDR3 nucleotide sequence: TGCAGTGCTACGACGGAGTACGAGCAGTACTTC. V usage is TRBV20-1 and J usage is TRBJ2-7; D remains unclear. The CDR3 has 11 residues. Trimming took off 4 bases at V and 4 bases at J, with 8 bases between the two ends. Germline V gene lookup returns CDR1 DFQATT and CDR2 SNEGSKA (reference sequence).

This chain connects TRBV5-4 to TRBJ2-7, with a tentative D call TRBD2 (6 bases). CDR3 size: 15 residues. CDR1 and CDR2 from the germline V gene are SGHNT and YYREEE (reference sequence). Trimming shortened V by 0 bases and J by 4 bases, and 14 bases separated the two germline ends. The chain's CDR3 is CASSLAGGRAYEQYF. CDR3 bases: TGTGCCAGCAGCTTGGCTGGGGGGAGAGCATACGAGCAGTACTTC.

The chain recombines TRBV12-1 with TRBJ1-2; the table calls TRBD1, which could not be checked here. TRBV12-1 is classified as a pseudogene. The CDR3 consists of 14 residues. CDR3 DNA sequence: TGTGCCAGCAGCACAGACCCAGTGGACTATGGCTACACCTTC. As protein: CASSTDPVDYGYTF.

The chain joins TRBV9 to TRBJ1-1, with 7 positions matching TRBD1. The CDR3 spans 15 residues. The ends lost 2 bases at V and 0 bases at J; junction bases unmatched: 4. Germline lookup yields CDR1 SGDLS and CDR2 YYNGEE. The CDR3 DNA reads as TGTGCCAGCAGCGTGGAGGGGGCAGTGAACACTGAAGCTTTCTTT. Its protein product is CASSVEGAVNTEAFF.

The chain couples TRBV6-6 to TRBJ2-3; TRBD2 matches 7 bases. Looked up from germline, CDR1 is MNHNY and CDR2 is SVGAGI (reference sequence). This CDR3 has 15 amino acids. The junction had 6 bases not matched to a gene; V was cut back by 6 bases and J by 0 bases. The CDR3 reads CASRKRGVSTDTQYF. The CDR3, as DNA: TGTGCCAGCAGAAAACGGGGGGTTAGCACAGATACGCAGTATTTT.

The V and J genes are TRBV6-1 and TRBJ1-6; TRBD1 might be the D (5 bases). V was cut by 4 bases and J by 7 bases, with 17 bases left in between. CDR3 length equals 16 residues. Germline assignment: CDR1 MNHNS and CDR2 SASEGT. For the CDR3, the DNA is TGTGCCAGCAGTGGGGGGGAGGGCATTCGGAATTCACCCCTCCACTTT. It encodes CASSGGEGIRNSPLHF.

The count of this clone is one. This rearrangement joins TRBV18 to TRBJ1-1, with 10 bases that match TRBD1. This CDR3 spans 16 amino acids. Germline V gene lookup returns CDR1 KGHSH and CDR2 LQKENI. Losses at the gene ends were 3 bases for V and 0 bases for J; bases not matched to a gene: 4. DNA of the CDR3: TGTGCCAGCTCACCCGGGACAGGGGTCATGAACACTGAAGCTTTCTTT. It translates to CASSPGTGVMNTEAFF.

The gene calls are TRBV19 and TRBJ2-7, with TRBD1 matching over 8 bases. The germline CDR1 and CDR2 sequences are LNHDA and SQIVND (reference sequence). This CDR3 has 14 residues. Unmatched junction bases numbered 7, after V lost 7 bases and J lost 2 bases. The CDR3: CASTLAGGTYEQYF. CDR3 nucleotides: TGTGCCAGTACTCTGGCAGGGGGCACCTACGAGCAGTACTTC.

This clone has only a few counts. V and J are TRBV6-4 and TRBJ1-5; D call uncertain. Germline values: CDR1 MRHNA, CDR2 SNTAGT. Trimming cost V 4 bases and J 6 bases, with 13 bases left between them. The CDR3 contains 14 residues. The CDR3 loop reads CASSAQRGSQPQHF. Here the CDR3 DNA reads TGTGCCAGCAGTGCCCAACGAGGCAGTCAGCCCCAGCATTTT.

V usage is TRBV3-1 (or the pseudogene TRBV3-2) and J usage is TRBJ1-3, with 10 bases aligning to TRBD1. The CDR3 length is 16 residues. Germline V gene data show CDR1 as LGHDT and CDR2 as YNNKEL (reference sequence). The junction had 10 bases not matched to a gene; V was cut back by 3 bases and J by 8 bases. In DNA, the CDR3 is TGTGCCAGCAGCCATCCTGACAGGGGGCTATCGGACACCATATATTTT. It is translated as CASSHPDRGLSDTIYF.

This clone was seen just once. CDR3 protein: CSAQQGGYGYTF. CDR3 DNA sequence: TGCAGCGCGCAACAGGGGGGATATGGCTACACCTTC. This sequence joins TRBV29-1 and TRBJ1-2; 8 bases fit TRBD1. V was clipped by 7 bases and J by 5 bases; unmatched bases: 6. The length of the CDR3 is 12 residues. Germline V gene sequence: CDR1 SQVTM, CDR2 ANQGSEA.

The CDR3 sequence: CASRGRGLSTDTQYF. CDR3 bases: TGTGCCAGTAGGGGCCGAGGGTTGAGCACAGATACGCAGTATTTT. The chain carries TRBV19 and TRBJ2-3, with D maybe TRBD2 (5 bases). Looked up from germline, CDR1 is LNHDA and CDR2 is SQIVND (reference sequence). V dropped 6 bases and J dropped 0 bases, with 13 bases sitting between them. The length of the CDR3 is 15 residues.

V usage is TRBV5-4 and J usage is TRBJ2-7, with 9 bases aligning to TRBD1. After removal of 0 bases from V and 3 bases from J, the junction contained 4 bases not matched to a gene. In germline, CDR1 is SGHNT, CDR2 YYREEE (reference sequence). There are 15 residues in the CDR3. In DNA, the CDR3 is TGTGCCAGCAGCTTGGCCGGGACAGGGTTCTACGAGCAGTACTTC. It yields the protein CASSLAGTGFYEQYF.

The chain couples TRBV11-1 to TRBJ1-2, with D possibly being TRBD1 (6 bases). The CDR3 extends over 15 amino acids. Trimming cost V 6 bases and J 6 bases, with 20 bases left between them. Per the germline V gene, CDR1 is SGHAT and CDR2 is FQDESV (reference sequence). The CDR3 DNA is TGTGCCAGCAGGCTTACAGGGTCGGGTTTCGATGGCTACACCTTC. It translates to CASRLTGSGFDGYTF.